The T cell receptor (beta chain) under discussion was sequenced for a study of human CD8 memory T cell subsets. Researchers made TCR beta libraries via UMI-labeled 5' RACE. Each CDR3 protein gets one entry in TCRdb, which reprocessed the 5' RACE reads and gives no DNA. The listing contains about 4,700 distinct CDR3 sequences. This CDR3 has 15 residues. Germline CDR1 LGHNT, CDR2 FRNRAP. This TCR was sampled from a human donor in good health. The sample consisted of CD8+ T cells from PBMCs. This rearrangement joins TRBV12-5 to TRBJ1-2; absent DNA, TCRdb's TRBD1 call cannot be checked. The CDR3: CASGEIPGQVYGYTF.